This record looks at one T cell receptor (beta chain) sequence and its context. Its antigen is currently unknown. Through template switching, UMIs that included a 6-nucleotide sample barcode were added. TCRdb re-called the 5' RACE reads; every CDR3 protein appears as one record, without DNA. The specimen's table records over 200,000 distinct CDR3 sequences. CDR3 length equals 14 residues. The germline gives CDR1 SNHLY, CDR2 FYNNEI. The data derive from a study of monozygotic twins with inflammatory bowel disease. Overall study results and limits: With others, IBD patients shared fewer clonotypes than healthy twins did, especially with disease activity.

The clonotype originates from a human donor with ulcerative colitis or Crohn's disease, or a healthy co-twin of an affected twin (not recorded which). Sample: blood. The chain uses TRBV2 and TRBJ1-1; TCRdb's D gene call, TRBD1, goes unchecked for lack of DNA. CDR3 residues: CASSPTAGGFEAFF.